This T cell receptor (beta chain) is from a study of identical twins. General study results and limits: Models, which agreed with sharing between unrelated individuals, nonetheless underestimated the out-of-frame TCR alpha sharing seen in monozygotic twins. For out-of-frame alpha sequences shared by twins, low generation probability was in excess.

The table lists this clonotype with a few counts. Its target is not known. A single record per CDR3 protein comes from TCRdb applying MiXCR to the 5' RACE reads. Of 500,000 to 550,000 distinct CDR3 sequences in the sample, approximately 20% were seen once. Trimming took 7 bases from V and 1 from J; bases not matched to a gene: 3. Germline CDR1 reads LNHDA; CDR2 reads SQIVND (reference sequence). This CDR3 is 15 amino acids long. This sample was also put to use in a study of yellow fever vaccine responses in identical twins. As that report states: Twins showed a vaccine T cell response that reportedly seemed partly convergent, partly personalized.

The J gene is TRBJ2-2, the V gene TRBV19; 10 bases are a match to TRBD1. The source material was CD4+ T cells sorted from blood. This receptor was identified in a woman younger than 30 in good health. In nucleotides, the CDR3 is TGTGCCAGTACTTGGACAGGGGGGAACACCGGGGAGCTGTTTTTT. It codes for CASTWTGGNTGELFF.